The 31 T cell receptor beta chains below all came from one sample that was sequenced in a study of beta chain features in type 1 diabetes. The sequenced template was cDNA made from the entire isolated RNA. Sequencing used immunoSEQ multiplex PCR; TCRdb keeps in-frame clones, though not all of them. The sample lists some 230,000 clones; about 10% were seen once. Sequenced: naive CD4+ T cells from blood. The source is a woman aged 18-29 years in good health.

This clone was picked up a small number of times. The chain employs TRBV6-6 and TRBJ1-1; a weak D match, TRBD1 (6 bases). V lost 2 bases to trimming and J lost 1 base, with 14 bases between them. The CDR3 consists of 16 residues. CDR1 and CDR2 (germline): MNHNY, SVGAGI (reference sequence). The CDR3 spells CASSYTPTGSNTEAFF. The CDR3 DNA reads TGTGCCAGCAGTTACACCCCTACAGGGTCGAACACTGAAGCTTTCTTT.

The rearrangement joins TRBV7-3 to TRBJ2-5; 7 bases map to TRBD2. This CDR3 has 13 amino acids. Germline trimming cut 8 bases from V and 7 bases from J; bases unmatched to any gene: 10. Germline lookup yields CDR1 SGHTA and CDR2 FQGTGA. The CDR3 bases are TGTGCCAGCGGGACTGGCGGGGGTGGGACCCAGTACTTC. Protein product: CASGTGGGGTQYF.

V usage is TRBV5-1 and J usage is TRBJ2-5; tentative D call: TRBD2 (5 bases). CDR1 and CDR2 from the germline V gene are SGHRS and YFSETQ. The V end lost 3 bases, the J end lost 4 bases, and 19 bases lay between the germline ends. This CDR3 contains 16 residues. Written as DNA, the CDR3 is TGCGCCAGCAGCTCGCTAGACCCGCGGGTCCCAGAGACCCAGTACTTC. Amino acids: CASSSLDPRVPETQYF.

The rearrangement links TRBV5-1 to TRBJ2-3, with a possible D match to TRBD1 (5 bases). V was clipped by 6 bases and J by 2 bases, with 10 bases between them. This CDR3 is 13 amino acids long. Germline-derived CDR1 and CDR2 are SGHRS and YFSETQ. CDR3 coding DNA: TGCGCCAGCAATAAGGGGTACACAGATACGCAGTATTTT. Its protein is CASNKGYTDTQYF. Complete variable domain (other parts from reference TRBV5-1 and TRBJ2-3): KAGVTQTPRYLIKTRGQQVTLSCSPISGHRSVSWYQQTPGQGLQFLFEYFSETQRNKGNFPGRFSGRQFSNSRSEMNVSTLELGDSALYLCASNKGYTDTQYFGPGTRLTVL.

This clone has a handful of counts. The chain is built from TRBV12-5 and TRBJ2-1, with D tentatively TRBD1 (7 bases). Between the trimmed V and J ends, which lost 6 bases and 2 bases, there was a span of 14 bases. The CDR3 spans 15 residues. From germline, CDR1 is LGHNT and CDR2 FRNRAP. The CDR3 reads CASGPGRGAYNEQFF. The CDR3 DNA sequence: TGTGCTAGTGGCCCGGGCAGGGGGGCCTACAATGAGCAGTTCTTC.

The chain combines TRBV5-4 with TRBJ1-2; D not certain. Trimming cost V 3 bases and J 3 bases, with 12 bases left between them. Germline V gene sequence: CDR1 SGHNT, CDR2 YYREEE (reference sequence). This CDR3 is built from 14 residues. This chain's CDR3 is CASSSDNRDYGYTF. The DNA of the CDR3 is TGTGCCAGCAGCTCAGATAATCGGGACTATGGCTACACCTTC.

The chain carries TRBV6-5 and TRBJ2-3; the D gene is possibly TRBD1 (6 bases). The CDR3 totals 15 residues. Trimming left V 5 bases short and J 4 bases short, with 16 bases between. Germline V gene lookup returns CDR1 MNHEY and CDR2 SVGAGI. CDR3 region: CASSPMSGGADTQYF. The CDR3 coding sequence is TGTGCCAGCAGTCCTATGAGTGGGGGCGCAGATACGCAGTATTTT.

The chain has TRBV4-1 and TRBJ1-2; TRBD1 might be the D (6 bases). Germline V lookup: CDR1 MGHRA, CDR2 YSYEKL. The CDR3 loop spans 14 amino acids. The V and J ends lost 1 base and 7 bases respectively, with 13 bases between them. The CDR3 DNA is TGCGCCAGCAGCCAAGTGGGGGGGCACCGTGGCTACACCTTC. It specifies CASSQVGGHRGYTF.

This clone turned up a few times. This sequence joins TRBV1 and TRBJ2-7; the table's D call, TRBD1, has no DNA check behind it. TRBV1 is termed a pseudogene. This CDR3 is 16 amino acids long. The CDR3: CTSSPQTGQGAYEQYF. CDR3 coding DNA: TGCACCAGCAGCCCCCAAACCGGACAGGGGGCCTACGAGCAGTACTTC.

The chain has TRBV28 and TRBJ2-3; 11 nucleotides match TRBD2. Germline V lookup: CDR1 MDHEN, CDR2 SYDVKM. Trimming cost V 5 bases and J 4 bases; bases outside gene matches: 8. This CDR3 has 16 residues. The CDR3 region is CASSRSGRALPDTQYF. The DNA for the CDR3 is TGTGCCAGCAGTCGTAGCGGGAGGGCCCTCCCAGATACGCAGTATTTT.

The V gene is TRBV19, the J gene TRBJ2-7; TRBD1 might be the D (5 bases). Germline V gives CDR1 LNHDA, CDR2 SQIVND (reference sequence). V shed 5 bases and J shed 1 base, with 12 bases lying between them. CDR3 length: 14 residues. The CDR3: CASSPTRQSYEQYF. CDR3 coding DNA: TGTGCCAGTAGTCCCACCCGACAGTCCTACGAGCAGTACTTC. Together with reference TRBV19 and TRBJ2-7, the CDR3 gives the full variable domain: DGGITQSPKYLFRKEGQNVTLSCEQNLNHDAMYWYRQDPGQGLRLIYYSQIVNDFQKGDIAEGYSVSREKKESFPLTVTSAQKNPTAFYLCASSPTRQSYEQYFGPGTRLTVT.

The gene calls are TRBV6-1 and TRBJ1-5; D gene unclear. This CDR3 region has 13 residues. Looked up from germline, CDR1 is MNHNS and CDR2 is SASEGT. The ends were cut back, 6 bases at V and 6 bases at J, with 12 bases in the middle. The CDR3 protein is CASSPAVGQPQHF. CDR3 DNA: TGTGCCAGCAGCCCTGCCGTCGGTCAGCCCCAGCATTTT.

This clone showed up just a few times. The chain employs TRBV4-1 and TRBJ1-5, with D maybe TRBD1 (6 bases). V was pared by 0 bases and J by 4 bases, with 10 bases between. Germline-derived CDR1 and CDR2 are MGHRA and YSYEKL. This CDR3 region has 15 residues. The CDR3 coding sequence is TGCGCCAGCAGCCAAGACGACAGGAGGAATCAGCCCCAGCATTTT. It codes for CASSQDDRRNQPQHF.

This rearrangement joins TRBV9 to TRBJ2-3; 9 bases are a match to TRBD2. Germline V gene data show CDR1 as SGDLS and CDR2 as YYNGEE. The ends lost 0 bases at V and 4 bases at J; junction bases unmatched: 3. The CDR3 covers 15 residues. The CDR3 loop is CASSVGGGAPDTQYF. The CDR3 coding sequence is TGTGCCAGCAGCGTAGGCGGGGGGGCCCCAGATACGCAGTATTTT.

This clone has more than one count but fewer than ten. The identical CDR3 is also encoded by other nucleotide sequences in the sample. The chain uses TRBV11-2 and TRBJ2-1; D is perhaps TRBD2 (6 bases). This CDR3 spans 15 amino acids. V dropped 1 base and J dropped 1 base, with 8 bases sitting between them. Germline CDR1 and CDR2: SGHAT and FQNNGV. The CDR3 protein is CASSLGRGSYNEQFF. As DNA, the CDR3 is TGTGCCAGCAGCTTAGGGCGGGGATCCTACAATGAGCAGTTCTTC.

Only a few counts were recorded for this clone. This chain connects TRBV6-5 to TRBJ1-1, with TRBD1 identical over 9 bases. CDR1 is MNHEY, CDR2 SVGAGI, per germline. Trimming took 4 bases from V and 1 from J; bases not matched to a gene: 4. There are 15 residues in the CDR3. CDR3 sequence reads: CASSWGQGRNTEAFF. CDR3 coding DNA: TGTGCCAGCAGTTGGGGACAGGGTAGGAACACTGAAGCTTTCTTT.

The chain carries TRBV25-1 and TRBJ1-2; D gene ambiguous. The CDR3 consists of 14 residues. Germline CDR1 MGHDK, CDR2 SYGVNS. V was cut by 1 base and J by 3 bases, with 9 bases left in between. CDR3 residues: CASSEWSRDYGYTF. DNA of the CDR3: TGTGCCAGCAGTGAATGGTCCCGGGACTATGGCTACACCTTC.

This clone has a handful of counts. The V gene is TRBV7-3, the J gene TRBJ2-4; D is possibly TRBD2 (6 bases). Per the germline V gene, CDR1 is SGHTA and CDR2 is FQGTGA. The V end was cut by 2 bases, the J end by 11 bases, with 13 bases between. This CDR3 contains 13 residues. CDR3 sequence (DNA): TGTGCCAGCAGCTTATCAAGGGAGGCCTTTCAGTACTTC. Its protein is CASSLSREAFQYF.

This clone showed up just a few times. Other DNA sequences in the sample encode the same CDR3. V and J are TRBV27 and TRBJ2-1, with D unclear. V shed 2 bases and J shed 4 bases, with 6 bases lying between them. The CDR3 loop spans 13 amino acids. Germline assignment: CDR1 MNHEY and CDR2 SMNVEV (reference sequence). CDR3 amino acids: CASSLNRYNEQFF. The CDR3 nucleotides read TGTGCCAGCAGTTTAAACAGATACAATGAGCAGTTCTTC.

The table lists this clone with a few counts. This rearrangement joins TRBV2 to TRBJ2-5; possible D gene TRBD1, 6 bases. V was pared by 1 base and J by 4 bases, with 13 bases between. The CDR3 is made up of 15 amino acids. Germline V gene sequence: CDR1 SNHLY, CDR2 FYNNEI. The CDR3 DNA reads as TGTGCCAGCAGTGAAGAGACAGGACTTGGAGAGACCCAGTACTTC. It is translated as CASSEETGLGETQYF.

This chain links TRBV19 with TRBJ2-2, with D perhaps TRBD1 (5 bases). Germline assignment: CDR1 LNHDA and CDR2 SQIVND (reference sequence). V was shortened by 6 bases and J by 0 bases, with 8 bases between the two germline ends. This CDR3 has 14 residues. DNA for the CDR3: TGTGCCAGTAGAGGACATGCGAACACCGGGGAGCTGTTTTTT. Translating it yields CASRGHANTGELFF. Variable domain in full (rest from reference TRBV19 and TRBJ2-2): DGGITQSPKYLFRKEGQNVTLSCEQNLNHDAMYWYRQDPGQGLRLIYYSQIVNDFQKGDIAEGYSVSREKKESFPLTVTSAQKNPTAFYLCASRGHANTGELFFGEGSRLTVL.

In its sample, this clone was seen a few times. The CDR3 loop is CASSEGLVQETQYF. The CDR3 DNA reads TGCGCCAGCAGCGAAGGACTGGTCCAAGAGACCCAGTACTTC. The V gene is TRBV4-1, the J gene TRBJ2-5; perhaps TRBD2 as D (5 bases). V was cut by 5 bases and J by 1 base, with 11 bases left in between. Germline CDR1 and CDR2: MGHRA and YSYEKL. The CDR3 extends over 14 amino acids.

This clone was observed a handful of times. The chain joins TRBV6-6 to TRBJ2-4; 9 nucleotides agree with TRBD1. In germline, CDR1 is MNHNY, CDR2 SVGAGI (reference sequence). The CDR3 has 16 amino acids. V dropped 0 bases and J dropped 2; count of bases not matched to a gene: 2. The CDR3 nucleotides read TGTGCCAGCAGTTACTCGACAGGGGGGTCCAAAAACATTCAGTACTTC. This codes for CASSYSTGGSKNIQYF.

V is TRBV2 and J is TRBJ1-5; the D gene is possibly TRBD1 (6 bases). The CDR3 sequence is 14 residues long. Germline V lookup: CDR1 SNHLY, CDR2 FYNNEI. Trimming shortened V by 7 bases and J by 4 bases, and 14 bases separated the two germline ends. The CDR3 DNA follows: TGTGCCAGCACATATCGCAGGGGAAATCAGCCCCAGCATTTT. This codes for CASTYRRGNQPQHF.

CDR3 bases: TGCGCCAGCAGCTTCGGAGGGATCGCCGGGGAGCTGTTTTTT. This codes for CASSFGGIAGELFF. J is TRBJ2-2 and V is TRBV5-1, with D perhaps TRBD2 (6 bases). The CDR3 has 14 amino acids. Trimming removed 2 bases at V and 6 bases at J, with 11 bases between. Germline V gene data show CDR1 as SGHRS and CDR2 as YFSETQ. The entire variable domain, with the rest obtained from reference TRBV5-1 and TRBJ2-2, is as follows: KAGVTQTPRYLIKTRGQQVTLSCSPISGHRSVSWYQQTPGQGLQFLFEYFSETQRNKGNFPGRFSGRQFSNSRSEMNVSTLELGDSALYLCASSFGGIAGELFFGEGSRLTVL.

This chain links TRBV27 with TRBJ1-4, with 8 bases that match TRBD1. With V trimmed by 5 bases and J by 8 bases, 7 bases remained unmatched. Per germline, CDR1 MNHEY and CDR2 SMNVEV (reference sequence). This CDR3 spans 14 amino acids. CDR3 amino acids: CASSPWDRNEKLFF. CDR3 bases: TGTGCCAGCAGTCCGTGGGACAGGAACGAAAAACTGTTTTTT.

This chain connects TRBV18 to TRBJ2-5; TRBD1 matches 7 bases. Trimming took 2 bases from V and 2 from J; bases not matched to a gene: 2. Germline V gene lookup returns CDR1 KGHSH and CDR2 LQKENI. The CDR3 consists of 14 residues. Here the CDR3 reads CASSPSGQQETQYF. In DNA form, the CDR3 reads TGTGCCAGCTCACCATCGGGACAGCAAGAGACCCAGTACTTC.

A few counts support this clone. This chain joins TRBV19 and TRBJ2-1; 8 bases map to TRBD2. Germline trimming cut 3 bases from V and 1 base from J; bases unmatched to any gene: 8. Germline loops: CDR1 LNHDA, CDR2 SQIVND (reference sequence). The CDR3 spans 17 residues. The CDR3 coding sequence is TGTGCCAGTAGTATTTGGGTTACGGGGGGGTCCTACAATGAGCAGTTCTTC. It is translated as CASSIWVTGGSYNEQFF.

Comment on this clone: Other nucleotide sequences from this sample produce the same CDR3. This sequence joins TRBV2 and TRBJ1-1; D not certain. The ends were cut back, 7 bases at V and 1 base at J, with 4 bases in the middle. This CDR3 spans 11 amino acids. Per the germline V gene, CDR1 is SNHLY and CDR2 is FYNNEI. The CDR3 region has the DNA TGTGCCAGCAACAGGAACACTGAAGCTTTCTTT. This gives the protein CASNRNTEAFF. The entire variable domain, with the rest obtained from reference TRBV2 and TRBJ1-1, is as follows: EPEVTQTPSHQVTQMGQEVILRCVPISNHLYFYWYRQILGQKVEFLVSFYNNEISEKSEIFDDQFSVERPDGSNFTLKIRSTKLEDSAMYFCASNRNTEAFFGQGTRLTVV.

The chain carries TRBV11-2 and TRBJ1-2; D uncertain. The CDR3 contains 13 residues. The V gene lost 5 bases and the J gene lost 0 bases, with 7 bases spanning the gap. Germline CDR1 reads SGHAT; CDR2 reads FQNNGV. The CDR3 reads CASSVGANYGYTF. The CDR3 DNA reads TGTGCCAGCAGCGTAGGCGCTAACTATGGCTACACCTTC.

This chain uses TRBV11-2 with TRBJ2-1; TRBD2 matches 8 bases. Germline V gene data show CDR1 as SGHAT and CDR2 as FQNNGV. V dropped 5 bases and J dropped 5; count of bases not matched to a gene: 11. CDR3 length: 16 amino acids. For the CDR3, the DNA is TGTGCCAGCAGCGCACACCGACTAGCGTCCAACAATGAGCAGTTCTTC. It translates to CASSAHRLASNNEQFF. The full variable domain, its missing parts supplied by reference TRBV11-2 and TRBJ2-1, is EAGVAQSPRYKIIEKRQSVAFWCNPISGHATLYWYQQILGQGPKLLIQFQNNGVVDDSQLPKDRFSAERLKGVDSTLKIQPAKLEDSAVYLCASSAHRLASNNEQFFGPGTRLTVL.